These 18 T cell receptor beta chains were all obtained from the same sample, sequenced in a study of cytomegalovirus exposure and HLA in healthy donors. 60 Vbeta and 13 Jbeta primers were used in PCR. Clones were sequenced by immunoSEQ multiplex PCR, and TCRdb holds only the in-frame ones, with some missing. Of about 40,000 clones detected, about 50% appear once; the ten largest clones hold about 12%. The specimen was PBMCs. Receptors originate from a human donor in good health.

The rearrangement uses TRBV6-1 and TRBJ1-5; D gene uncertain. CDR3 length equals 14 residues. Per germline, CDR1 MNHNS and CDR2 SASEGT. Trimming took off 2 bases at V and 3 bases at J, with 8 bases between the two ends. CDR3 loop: CASSESGNNQPQHF. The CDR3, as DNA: TGTGCCAGCAGTGAATCCGGTAACAATCAGCCCCAGCATTTT.

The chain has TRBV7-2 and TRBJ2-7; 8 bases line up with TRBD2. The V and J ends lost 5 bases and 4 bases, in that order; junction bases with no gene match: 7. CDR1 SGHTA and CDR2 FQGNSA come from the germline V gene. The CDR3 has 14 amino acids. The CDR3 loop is CASSRTLAGYEQYF. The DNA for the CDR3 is TGTGCCAGCAGCCGGACGCTAGCGGGTTACGAGCAGTACTTC.

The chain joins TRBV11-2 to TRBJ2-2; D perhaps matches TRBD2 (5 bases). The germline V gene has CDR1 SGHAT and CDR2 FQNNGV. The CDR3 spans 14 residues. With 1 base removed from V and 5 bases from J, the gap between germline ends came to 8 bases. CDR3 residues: CASSLGGGTGELFF. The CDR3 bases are TGTGCCAGCAGCTTAGGTGGAGGTACCGGGGAGCTGTTTTTT.

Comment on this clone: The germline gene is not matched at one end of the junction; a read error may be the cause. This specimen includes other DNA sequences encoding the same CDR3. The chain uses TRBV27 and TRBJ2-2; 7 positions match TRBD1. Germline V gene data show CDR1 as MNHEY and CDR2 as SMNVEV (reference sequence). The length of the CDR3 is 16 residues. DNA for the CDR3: TGTGCCAGCAGACAATACAGGGGAATGGGTACCGGGGAGCTGTTCTTT. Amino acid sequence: CASRQYRGMGTGELFF.

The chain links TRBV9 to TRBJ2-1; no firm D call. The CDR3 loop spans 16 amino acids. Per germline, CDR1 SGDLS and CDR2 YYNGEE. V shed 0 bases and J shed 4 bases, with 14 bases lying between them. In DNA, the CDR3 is TGTGCCAGCAGCGTAGGCCCACTCCCGACTTACAATGAGCAGTTCTTC. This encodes CASSVGPLPTYNEQFF. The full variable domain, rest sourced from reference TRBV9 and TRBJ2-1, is DSGVTQTPKHLITATGQRVTLRCSPRSGDLSVYWYQQSLDQGLQFLIQYYNGEERAKGNILERFSAQQFPDLHSELNLSSLELGDSALYFCASSVGPLPTYNEQFFGPGTRLTVL.

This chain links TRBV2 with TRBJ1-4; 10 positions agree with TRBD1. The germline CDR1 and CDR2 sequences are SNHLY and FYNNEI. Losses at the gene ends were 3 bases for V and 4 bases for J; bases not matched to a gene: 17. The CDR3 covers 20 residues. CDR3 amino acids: CASSERSGTGVTSINEKLFF. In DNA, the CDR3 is TGTGCCAGCAGTGAGAGGTCGGGGACAGGGGTCACCTCAATTAATGAAAAACTGTTTTTT.

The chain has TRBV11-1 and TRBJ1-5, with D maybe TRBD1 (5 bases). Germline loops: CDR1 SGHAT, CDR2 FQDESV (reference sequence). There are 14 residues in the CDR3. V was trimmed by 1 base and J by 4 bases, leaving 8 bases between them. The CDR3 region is CASSLEGSNQPQHF. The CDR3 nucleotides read TGTGCCAGCAGCTTAGAGGGGTCGAATCAGCCCCAGCATTTT.

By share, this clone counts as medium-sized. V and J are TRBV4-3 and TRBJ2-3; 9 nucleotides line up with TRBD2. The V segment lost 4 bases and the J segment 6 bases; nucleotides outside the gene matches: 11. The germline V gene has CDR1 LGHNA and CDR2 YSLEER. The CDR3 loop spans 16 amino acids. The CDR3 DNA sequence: TGCGCCAGCAGCCTGTTCGTAGCGGGGGTCGGTGATACGCAGTATTTT. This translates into CASSLFVAGVGDTQYF.

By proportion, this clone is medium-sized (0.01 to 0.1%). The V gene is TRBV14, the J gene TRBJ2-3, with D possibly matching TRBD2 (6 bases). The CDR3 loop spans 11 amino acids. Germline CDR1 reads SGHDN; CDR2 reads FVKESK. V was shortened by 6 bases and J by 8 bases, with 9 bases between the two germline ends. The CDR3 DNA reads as TGTGCCAGCAGTTCTAGCGCTACGCAGTATTTT. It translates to CASSSSATQYF.

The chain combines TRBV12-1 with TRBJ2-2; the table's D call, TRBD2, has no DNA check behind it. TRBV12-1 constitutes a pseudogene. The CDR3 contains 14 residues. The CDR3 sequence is CASSFGTSTGELFF. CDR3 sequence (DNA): TGTGCCAGCAGCTTTGGTACTAGCACCGGGGAGCTGTTTTTT.

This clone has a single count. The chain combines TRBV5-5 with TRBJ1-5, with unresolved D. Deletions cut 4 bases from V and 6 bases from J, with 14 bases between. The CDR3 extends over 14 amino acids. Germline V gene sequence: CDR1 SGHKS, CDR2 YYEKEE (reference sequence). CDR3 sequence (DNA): TGTGCCAGCAGCCACGACATTTTGGGTCAGCCCCAGCATTTT. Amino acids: CASSHDILGQPQHF.

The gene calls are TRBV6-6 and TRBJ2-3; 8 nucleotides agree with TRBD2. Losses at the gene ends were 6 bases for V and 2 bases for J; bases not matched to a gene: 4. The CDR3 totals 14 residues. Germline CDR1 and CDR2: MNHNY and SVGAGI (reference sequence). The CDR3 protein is CASRRGGDTDTQYF. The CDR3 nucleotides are TGTGCCAGCAGACGGGGGGGCGACACAGATACGCAGTATTTT.

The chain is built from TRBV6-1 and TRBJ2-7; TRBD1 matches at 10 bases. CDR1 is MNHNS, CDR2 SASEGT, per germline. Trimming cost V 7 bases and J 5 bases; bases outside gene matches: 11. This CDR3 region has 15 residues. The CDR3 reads CASTGGDRGSHEQYF. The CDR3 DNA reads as TGTGCCAGCACGGGTGGGGACAGGGGATCCCACGAGCAGTACTTC.

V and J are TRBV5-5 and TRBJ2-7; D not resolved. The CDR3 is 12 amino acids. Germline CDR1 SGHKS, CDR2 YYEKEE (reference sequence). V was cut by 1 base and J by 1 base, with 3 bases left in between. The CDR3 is CASSLSSYEQYF. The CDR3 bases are TGTGCCAGCAGCTTGTCGTCCTACGAGCAGTACTTC.

CDR3: CASSQDFTGVNEQFF. The CDR3 DNA reads as TGCGCCAGCAGCCAAGATTTTACGGGAGTGAATGAGCAGTTCTTC. V gene TRBV4-3 combines with J gene TRBJ2-1; tentatively, D is TRBD2 (6 bases). The CDR3 contains 15 residues. CDR1 and CDR2 from the germline V gene are LGHNA and YSLEER. The V end was cut by 0 bases, the J end by 7 bases, with 13 bases between.

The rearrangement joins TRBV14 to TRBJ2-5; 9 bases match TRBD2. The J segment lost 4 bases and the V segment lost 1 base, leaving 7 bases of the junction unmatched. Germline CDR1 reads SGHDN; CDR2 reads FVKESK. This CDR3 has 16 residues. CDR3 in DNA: TGTGCCAGCAGCCAAGCGCGGCTAGCGGGGCGAGAGACCCAGTACTTC. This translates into CASSQARLAGRETQYF.

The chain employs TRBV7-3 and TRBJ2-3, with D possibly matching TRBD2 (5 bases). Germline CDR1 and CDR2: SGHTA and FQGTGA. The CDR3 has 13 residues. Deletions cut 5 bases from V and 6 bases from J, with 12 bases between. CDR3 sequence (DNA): TGTGCCAGCAGCCCAGCCGGGATGGATACGCAGTATTTT. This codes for CASSPAGMDTQYF. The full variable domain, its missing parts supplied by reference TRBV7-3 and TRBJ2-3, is GAGVSQTPSNKVTEKGKYVELRCDPISGHTALYWYRQSLGQGPEFLIYFQGTGAADDSGLPNDRFFAVRPEGSVSTLKIQRTERGDSAVYLCASSPAGMDTQYFGPGTRLTVL.

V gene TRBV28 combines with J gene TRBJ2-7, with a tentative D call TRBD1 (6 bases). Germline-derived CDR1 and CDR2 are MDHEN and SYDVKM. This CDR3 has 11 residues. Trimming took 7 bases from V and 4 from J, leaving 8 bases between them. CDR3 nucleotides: TGTGCCAGCACACAGGGATACGAGCAGTACTTC. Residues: CASTQGYEQYF.